The clone carrying this T cell receptor beta chain was detected once. Method: immunoSEQ multiplex PCR; TCRdb's copy keeps in-frame clones and lacks some. Here the sample spans 100,000 to 150,000 clones, around 86% being singletons. These data come from a study of blood T cell repertoires in COVID-19. Study background: Samples taken during acute and convalescent COVID-19 were collected in the United States, Italy and Spain.

The CDR3 is 14 amino acids. Trimming at V came to 5 bases and at J to 3 bases, leaving 7 bases not matched to a gene. From germline, CDR1 is SGHAT and CDR2 FQDESV (reference sequence). This TCR was sampled from an older woman with COVID-19, enrolled during active disease. This chain links TRBV11-1 with TRBJ2-7; TRBD1 matches 7 bases. The sample consisted of peripheral blood. The CDR3, as DNA: TGTGCCAGCAGCAAAAACAGGGGAAGCTACGAGCAGTACTTC. Amino acid sequence: CASSKNRGSYEQYF.